This TCR beta chain was observed in a study of cytomegalovirus exposure and HLA in healthy donors. Whole-study context: Among over 300 genotyped donors, around 80% fell in the Caucasian-associated ancestry cluster.

The CDR3 consists of 14 residues. Looked up from germline, CDR1 is LNHDA and CDR2 is SQIVND (reference sequence). V lost 3 bases, J lost 1 base, and 9 bases lay in between. In the PCR, 60 Vbeta and 13 Jbeta primers were used. Libraries were prepared by immunoSEQ multiplex PCR; TCRdb keeps only in-frame clonotypes and omits some of them. The repertoire holds under 200,000 clones, with approximately 86% as singletons. Of note for this clone: As yet, its antigen is unknown.

General study points: Several of the most significant clusters appeared, in a later analysis, to be linked to common viral pathogens.

The chain links TRBV19 to TRBJ1-2; D is unresolved. The sequenced material came from PBMCs. The sequence came from a woman aged 18-30 years in good health and CMV-seronegative. CDR3 DNA: TGTGCCAGTAGTATGGCAGTTTTTAACTATGGCTACACCTTC. Translating it yields CASSMAVFNYGYTF.